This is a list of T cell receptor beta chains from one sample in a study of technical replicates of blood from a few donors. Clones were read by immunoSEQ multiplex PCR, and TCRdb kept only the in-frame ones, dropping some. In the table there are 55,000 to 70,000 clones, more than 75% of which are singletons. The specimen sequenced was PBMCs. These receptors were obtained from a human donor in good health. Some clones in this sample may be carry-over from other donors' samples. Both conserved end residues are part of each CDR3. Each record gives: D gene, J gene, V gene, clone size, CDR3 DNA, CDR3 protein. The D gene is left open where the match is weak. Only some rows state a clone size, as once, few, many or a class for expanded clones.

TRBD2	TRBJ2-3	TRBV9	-	TGTGCCAGCAGCCCTAGAGCGGGAGTCAACCAGGATACGCAGTATTTT	CASSPRAGVNQDTQYF
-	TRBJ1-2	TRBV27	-	TGTGCCAGCAGTTTATGGGGACACTCAGCGGAAGGCTACACCTTC	CASSLWGHSAEGYTF
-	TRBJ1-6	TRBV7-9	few	TGTGCCAGCAGCTTATACAGGGAGAATTCACCCCTCCACTTT	CASSLYRENSPLHF
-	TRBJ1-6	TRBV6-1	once	TGTGCCAGCAGCTTTATCCTCTCCTATAATTCACCCCTCCACTTT	CASSFILSYNSPLHF
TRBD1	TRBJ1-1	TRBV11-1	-	TGTGCCAGCAGCTCGGACAGGGAGGAAGCTTTCTTT	CASSSDREEAFF
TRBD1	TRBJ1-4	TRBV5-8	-	TGTGCCAGCAGCCACGGACAGGGTGCAACTAATGAAAAACTGTTTTTT	CASSHGQGATNEKLFF
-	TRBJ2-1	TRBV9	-	TGTGCCAGCAGCGTAGACAGCGGAGGTGAGCAGTTCTTC	CASSVDSGGEQFF
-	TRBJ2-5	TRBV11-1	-	TGTGCCAGCAGCTCGAGACAGGCGAAAGAGACCCAGTACTTC	CASSSRQAKETQYF
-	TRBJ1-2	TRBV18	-	TGTGCCAGCTCCCCAGTCGTGGAGGGCGTTGGCTACACCTTC	CASSPVVEGVGYTF
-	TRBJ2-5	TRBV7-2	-	TGTGCCAGCAGCGTCTCCCGGGAGACCCAGTACTTC	CASSVSRETQYF